A few counts support the clone carrying this TCR beta chain. Its specificity is unknown. This sample was included in a study of OX40 agonist ivuxolimab in advanced cancers. V lost 4 bases, J lost 1 base, and 8 bases lay in between. The CDR3 is 13 residues long. The germline gives CDR1 SGHNT, CDR2 YYREEE (reference sequence). Study findings and constraints: Low normalized T-cell clonal expansion was also seen in some nonresponders. At 0.1 to 3.0 mg/kg, CD4+ and CD8+ blood T cells expanded clonally by week 6.

Clones were sequenced by immunoSEQ multiplex PCR, and TCRdb holds only the in-frame ones, with some missing. Here the sample spans tens of thousands of clones, roughly 78% being singletons. Material: CD4+ or CD8+ T cells sorted from blood, obtained in a trial of the OX40 agonist ivuxolimab. The V gene is TRBV5-4, the J gene TRBJ2-5; D gene uncertain. This TCR was sampled from an adult with an advanced solid tumor such as melanoma, head and neck, liver or kidney cancer. CDR3 in amino acids: CASSPPSQETQYF. The CDR3 DNA reads as TGTGCCAGCAGCCCTCCTAGCCAAGAGACCCAGTACTTC.